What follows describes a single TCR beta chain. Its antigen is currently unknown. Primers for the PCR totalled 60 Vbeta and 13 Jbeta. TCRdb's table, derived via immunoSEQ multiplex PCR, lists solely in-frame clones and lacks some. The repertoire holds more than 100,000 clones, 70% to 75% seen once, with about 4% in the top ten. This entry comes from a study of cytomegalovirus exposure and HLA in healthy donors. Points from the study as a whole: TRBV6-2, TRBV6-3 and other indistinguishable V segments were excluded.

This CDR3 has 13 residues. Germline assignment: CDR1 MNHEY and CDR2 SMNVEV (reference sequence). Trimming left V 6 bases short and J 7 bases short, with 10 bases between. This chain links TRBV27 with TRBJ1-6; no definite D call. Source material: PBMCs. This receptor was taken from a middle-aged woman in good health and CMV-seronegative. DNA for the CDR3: TGTGCCAGCAGGTCAGGACTGAATTCACCCCTCCACTTT. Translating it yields CASRSGLNSPLHF.